The TCR beta chain described here comes from a study of regulatory T cells in long-lasting Graves disease. General study points: TRBV28, TRBJ1-2 and TRBJ2-5 emerged as the favored segments in persistent disease.

This clonotype was observed a few times. The antigen is undetermined. Both iRepertoire HTBI primers and Arm-PCR of CDR3 regions were used to build the TCR beta libraries. TCRdb re-analysed the multiplex PCR reads in MiXCR, keeping a single row per CDR3 protein. Of around 500,000 distinct CDR3 sequences listed, approximately 13% are singletons. Trimming removed 8 bases at V and 4 bases at J, with 7 bases between. CDR3 length equals 11 residues. CDR1 and CDR2 from the germline V gene are MNHEY and SMNVEV (reference sequence). Time point defined: newly diagnosed GD, antithyroid drugs for less than 3 months. The TCR library was made from RNA extracted from PBMCs. The data also belong to a second study, concerning T cells in Graves' hyperthyroidism and ophthalmopathy. From that second work: Stable Graves' hyperthyroidism meant no ophthalmopathy progression within 18 months.

The receptor comes from a man between 25 and 39 years old with Graves disease. The sample in question was peripheral blood mononuclear cells (PBMCs), obtained at new diagnosis, from a patient treated with antithyroid drugs. The rearrangement links TRBV27 to TRBJ2-3, with D hard to call. CDR3 nucleotides: TGTGCCAGCCGGGTGGCAGATACGCAGTATTTT. This encodes CASRVADTQYF.